The following is a T cell receptor beta chain sequence with its context. This sample was included in a study of blood T cell repertoires in COVID-19. As for the study in general: Collection of acute and convalescent COVID-19 samples took place in the United States, Italy and Spain.

Under the authors' procedure: Nucleated cell number was recorded as an estimate derived from reference gene primer amplification. Repertoires were generated with immunoSEQ multiplex PCR, while TCRdb's copy carries only in-frame clones and drops some. The DNA was the basis for D and trimming; V, J and clone size are from that table. The sample includes about 110,000 clones, approximately 85% of them seen just once. Germline V lookup: CDR1 SGHDT, CDR2 YYEEEE. V was pared by 5 bases and J by 4 bases, with 10 bases of the junction left unmatched. The CDR3 extends over 16 amino acids. This chain links TRBV5-6 with TRBJ2-4, with 9 bases lining up with TRBD1. This TCR was recovered from a man aged 45-65 years with acute or convalescent COVID-19. Sequenced material: peripheral blood. CDR3 nucleotides: TGTGCCAGCAGTCCTACTCCGGGACAGGGTAAAAACATTCAGTACTTC. It codes for CASSPTPGQGKNIQYF.